This T cell receptor beta chain was captured by sequencing in a study of beta chain features in type 1 diabetes. In the study overall: The samples had around 100 million sorted cells examined in all.

Study results and caveats: VDJ junctions in type 1 diabetes patients carried more deletions and fewer insertions.

Without exception, sorted populations had purity beyond 95%. As regards this clone: Its matching antigen is unknown.

The CDR3 totals 17 residues. V shed 3 bases and J shed 1 base, with 20 bases lying between them. Germline V lookup: CDR1 SGHDT, CDR2 YYEEEE. Every isolated RNA sample was fully reverse transcribed, so sequencing captured expressed TCRB transcripts. The method was immunoSEQ multiplex PCR; TCRdb's version includes in-frame clones alone and lacks a portion of them. The profile shows some 500,000 clones, approximately 10% of them singletons. This TCR came from a woman in her late teens or twenties in good health. The sequenced sample was naive CD4+ T cells from blood. The V gene is TRBV5-6, the J gene TRBJ2-7, with D possibly being TRBD1 or TRBD2 (5 bases each). Here the CDR3 reads CASSSFYRDRQSYEQYV. The CDR3 region has the DNA TGTGCCAGCAGCTCATTCTACCGGGACCGGCAATCCTACGAGCAGTACGTC.